The 27 T cell receptor beta chains below come from one sample, sequenced in a study of long-term antiretroviral therapy in people with HIV. Runs used v3.0 of the immunoSEQ assay and were done at survey level. Sequenced by immunoSEQ multiplex PCR; TCRdb stores in-frame clones only, minus some. The sample has around 20,000 clones; 76% are singletons. The material was unsorted PBMCs, obtained 0.5 years before starting antiretroviral therapy. The receptors here all came from a man aged 18 to 35 with HIV.

This clone appeared once. The rearrangement joins TRBV29-1 to TRBJ1-2; D gene ambiguous. CDR1 SQVTM and CDR2 ANQGSEA come from the germline V gene. The CDR3 is 11 residues long. V lost 3 bases and J 1 base, leaving 3 bases between the germline ends. The CDR3 loop is CSVDSNYGYTF. CDR3 DNA sequence: TGCAGCGTTGACAGTAACTATGGCTACACCTTC.

This sequence joins TRBV6-5 and TRBJ1-5; TRBD1 is a possible D gene (6 bases). Trimming took 5 bases from V and 6 from J, leaving 17 bases between them. The CDR3 extends over 15 amino acids. The V gene's germline CDR1 is MNHEY and CDR2 SVGAGI. The CDR3 loop is CASSPGVGGAQPQHF. In DNA, the CDR3 is TGTGCCAGCAGTCCCGGCGTTGGGGGGGCTCAGCCCCAGCATTTT.

This clone rates as medium-sized. The chain has TRBV7-9 and TRBJ2-3; D unresolved. Germline V lookup: CDR1 SEHNR, CDR2 FQNEAQ (reference sequence). There are 14 residues in the CDR3. V lost 2 bases to trimming and J lost 10 bases, with 16 bases between them. The CDR3 nucleotides are TGTGCCAGCAGCTTAAAACCCTCCCCGGTTCCGCAGTATTTT. It encodes CASSLKPSPVPQYF.

This clone is labeled as medium-sized. The chain employs TRBV6-1 and TRBJ2-2; 10 bases agree with TRBD2. The junction had 0 bases not matched to a gene; V was cut back by 5 bases and J by 3 bases. The CDR3 spans 14 residues. Germline V gene lookup returns CDR1 MNHNS and CDR2 SASEGT. As DNA, the CDR3 is TGTGCCAGCAGTCTAGCGGGAGACACCGGGGAGCTGTTTTTT. It is translated as CASSLAGDTGELFF.

The chain has TRBV5-6 and TRBJ1-4; D gene uncertain. This CDR3 spans 15 amino acids. Germline assignment: CDR1 SGHDT and CDR2 YYEEEE. The ends were cut back, 0 bases at V and 4 bases at J, with 10 bases in the middle. The DNA for the CDR3 is TGTGCCAGCAGCTTGGGGAATAGGTTTAATGAAAAACTGTTTTTT. Translated: CASSLGNRFNEKLFF.

This chain links TRBV7-2 with TRBJ2-7, with D possibly called TRBD1 or TRBD2 (5 bases each). Germline CDR1 SGHTA, CDR2 FQGNSA. The germline V and J ends were trimmed by 4 bases and 2 bases, with 9 bases remaining between them. CDR3 length equals 13 residues. This chain's CDR3 is CASSSGATYEQYF. As DNA, the CDR3 is TGTGCCAGCAGCTCCGGGGCTACCTACGAGCAGTACTTC.

This clone was detected a few times. The chain combines TRBV11-2 with TRBJ2-7, with D uncertain. This CDR3 contains 19 residues. Germline assignment: CDR1 SGHAT and CDR2 FQNNGV. V was pared by 6 bases and J by 4 bases, with 31 bases between. The chain's CDR3 is CASSSLPDTPGASPYEQYF. The CDR3 DNA reads TGTGCCAGCAGTTCTCTACCCGACACGCCCGGAGCGAGTCCATACGAGCAGTACTTC.

This clone was recorded only once. The J gene is TRBJ2-5, the V gene TRBV10-3; possibly TRBD2 for D (5 bases). Deletions cut 7 bases from V and 0 bases from J, with 9 bases between. The CDR3 length is 13 residues. Per the germline V gene, CDR1 is ENHRY and CDR2 is SYGVKD. The CDR3 here is CAIMRAHQETQYF. The CDR3 nucleotides read TGTGCCATCATGAGGGCCCACCAAGAGACCCAGTACTTC.

The chain is built from TRBV7-9 and TRBJ1-1; tentative D call: TRBD1 (6 bases). Per germline, CDR1 SEHNR and CDR2 FQNEAQ (reference sequence). V lost 2 bases, J lost 1 base, and 8 bases lay in between. The CDR3 is 14 amino acids. CDR3 residues: CASSLTGKNTEAFF. The CDR3 nucleotides read TGTGCCAGCAGCTTAACAGGGAAGAACACTGAAGCTTTCTTT.

The chain links TRBV5-1 to TRBJ2-1; TRBD2 agrees at 11 bases. Germline loops: CDR1 SGHRS, CDR2 YFSETQ. The CDR3 covers 15 residues. The ends lost 4 bases at V and 3 bases at J; junction bases unmatched: 3. CDR3 nucleotides: TGCGCCAGCAGCCCGGGACTAGCGGTCTACAATGAGCAGTTCTTC. Protein: CASSPGLAVYNEQFF.

The chain employs TRBV4-1 and TRBJ2-6; 10 bases line up with TRBD1. The ends lost 6 bases at V and 4 bases at J; junction bases unmatched: 6. Germline V gives CDR1 MGHRA, CDR2 YSYEKL. The CDR3 totals 16 residues. The CDR3 here is CASSRQGARGANVLTF. The CDR3 bases are TGCGCCAGCAGTCGACAGGGGGCGCGAGGGGCCAACGTCCTGACTTTC.

This clone was seen just once. The chain couples TRBV5-3 to TRBJ2-7, with D possibly matching TRBD2 (5 bases). TRBV5-3 qualifies as an ORF whose function is uncertain. V was shortened by 1 base and J by 3 bases, with 8 bases between the two germline ends. The CDR3 covers 13 residues. For the CDR3, the DNA is TGTGCCAGAAGCTTGAAGCGGAGCTACGAGCAGTACTTC. Translated, it gives CARSLKRSYEQYF.

The chain is built from TRBV11-2 and TRBJ1-2; maybe TRBD1 (5 bases). The CDR3 is 13 amino acids. The V end lost 3 bases, the J end lost 2 bases, and 7 bases lay between the germline ends. CDR1 and CDR2 from the germline V gene are SGHAT and FQNNGV. The CDR3, as DNA: TGTGCCAGCAGCTTGACAGTCAACTATGGCTACACCTTC. Translating it yields CASSLTVNYGYTF.

This chain links TRBV27 with TRBJ2-1, with D perhaps matching TRBD1 (6 bases). The V end was cut by 5 bases, the J end by 0 bases, with 11 bases between. CDR3 length: 15 amino acids. CDR1 is MNHEY, CDR2 SMNVEV, per germline (reference sequence). CDR3 loop: CASSGDTSSYNEQFF. As DNA, the CDR3 is TGTGCCAGCAGTGGGGACACGAGCTCCTACAATGAGCAGTTCTTC.

V usage is TRBV9 and J usage is TRBJ2-7; TRBD1 agrees at 9 bases. There are 15 residues in the CDR3. CDR1 and CDR2 (germline): SGDLS, YYNGEE. V shed 4 bases and J 0 bases; nucleotides not matched to a gene: 5. Written as DNA, the CDR3 is TGTGCCAGCAGCTCCGGGACAGGGAGCTCCTACGAGCAGTACTTC. This encodes CASSSGTGSSYEQYF.

This chain links TRBV27 with TRBJ1-5, with 7 bases aligning to TRBD1. The J segment lost 2 bases and the V segment lost 6 bases, leaving 10 bases of the junction unmatched. Looked up from germline, CDR1 is MNHEY and CDR2 is SMNVEV (reference sequence). There are 16 residues in the CDR3. In DNA, the CDR3 is TGTGCCAGCAGCCCACTAGGGCAGGGGGGCAATCAGCCCCAGCATTTT. Encoded protein: CASSPLGQGGNQPQHF.

CDR3 protein: CASSLMERGQGVDNEQFF. For the CDR3, the DNA is TGTGCCAGCAGTTTAATGGAGCGGGGACAGGGGGTAGACAATGAGCAGTTCTTC. This chain connects TRBV28 to TRBJ2-1; 11 bases map to TRBD1. V was clipped by 2 bases and J by 5 bases; unmatched bases: 11. Germline V gene sequence: CDR1 MDHEN, CDR2 SYDVKM. This CDR3 region has 18 residues. Full variable domain (remainder filled in from reference TRBV28 and TRBJ2-1): DVKVTQSSRYLVKRTGEKVFLECVQDMDHENMFWYRQDPGLGLRLIYFSYDVKMKEKGDIPEGYSVSREKKERFSLILESASTNQTSMYLCASSLMERGQGVDNEQFFGPGTRLTVL.

This clone was seen only a few times. The V gene is TRBV11-2, the J gene TRBJ1-1, with a weak D call TRBD1 (6 bases). V shed 0 bases and J shed 4 bases, with 15 bases lying between them. The CDR3 contains 16 residues. From germline, CDR1 is SGHAT and CDR2 FQNNGV. CDR3 loop: CASSLDLTGRGTEAFF. CDR3 nucleotides: TGTGCCAGCAGCTTAGATCTAACAGGGAGGGGCACTGAAGCTTTCTTT.

The chain employs TRBV9 and TRBJ1-2; 7 positions match TRBD1. CDR1 is SGDLS, CDR2 YYNGEE, per germline. The V segment lost 4 bases and the J segment 3 bases; nucleotides outside the gene matches: 9. The CDR3 has 15 amino acids. Here the CDR3 DNA reads TGTGCCAGCAGCACTCGGGACAGCGTATACTATGGCTACACCTTC. It specifies CASSTRDSVYYGYTF. The full variable domain, in which reference TRBV9 and TRBJ1-2 provide the parts outside the CDR3, is DSGVTQTPKHLITATGQRVTLRCSPRSGDLSVYWYQQSLDQGLQFLIQYYNGEERAKGNILERFSAQQFPDLHSELNLSSLELGDSALYFCASSTRDSVYYGYTFGSGTRLTVV.

The J gene is TRBJ2-7, the V gene TRBV5-4; 7 bases match TRBD1. The CDR3 has 14 amino acids. V was pared by 0 bases and J by 2 bases, with 2 bases of the junction left unmatched. The germline CDR1 and CDR2 sequences are SGHNT and YYREEE (reference sequence). CDR3 region: CASSLGQGAYEQYF. CDR3 in DNA: TGTGCCAGCAGCTTGGGGCAGGGGGCCTACGAGCAGTACTTC.

The chain carries TRBV4-1 and TRBJ1-6; 9 nucleotides match TRBD1. J lost 7 bases, V lost 1 base, and 5 bases had no gene match. Looked up from germline, CDR1 is MGHRA and CDR2 is YSYEKL. The CDR3 is made up of 16 amino acids. The CDR3 sequence: CASSQGPGQGNSPLHF. The CDR3 nucleotides read TGCGCCAGCAGCCAAGGCCCGGGACAGGGCAATTCACCCCTCCACTTT.

This clone was found once. The rearrangement links TRBV9 to TRBJ2-7; 9 nucleotides align to TRBD1. Trimming at V came to 0 bases and at J to 2 bases, leaving 9 bases not matched to a gene. Per the germline V gene, CDR1 is SGDLS and CDR2 is YYNGEE. The CDR3 runs to 17 residues. The CDR3 spells CASSVGLGQGRAYEQYF. For the CDR3, the DNA is TGTGCCAGCAGCGTAGGTTTGGGACAGGGAAGGGCCTACGAGCAGTACTTC.

The V call is TRBV28, the J call TRBJ1-2, with D uncertain. Trimming stripped 3 bases from V and 6 bases from J, with 11 bases between. The germline V gene encodes CDR1 MDHEN and CDR2 SYDVKM. The CDR3 has 13 amino acids. CDR3 sequence (DNA): TGTGCCAGCAGTTTCGTCCCTGGGGATGGCTACACCTTC. It specifies CASSFVPGDGYTF.

The chain is built from TRBV27 and TRBJ1-4; D possibly corresponds to TRBD1 (5 bases). Germline CDR1 is MNHEY and CDR2 is SMNVEV (reference sequence). V lost 5 bases, J lost 4 bases, and 11 bases lay in between. The CDR3 runs 14 residues. For the CDR3, the DNA is TGTGCCAGCAGTCGTACAGGATTTAATGAAAAACTGTTTTTT. Amino acids: CASSRTGFNEKLFF.

V and J are TRBV6-6 and TRBJ1-1; D unclear. The CDR3 length is 14 residues. V lost 4 bases and J 1 base, leaving 10 bases between the germline ends. Per the germline V gene, CDR1 is MNHNY and CDR2 is SVGAGI (reference sequence). CDR3 sequence reads: CASSWVVGNTEAFF. Here the CDR3 DNA reads TGTGCCAGCAGTTGGGTTGTGGGGAACACTGAAGCTTTCTTT.

The chain uses TRBV6-6 and TRBJ2-7, with D maybe TRBD2 (5 bases). V dropped 7 bases and J dropped 6 bases, with 10 bases sitting between them. The germline CDR1 and CDR2 sequences are MNHNY and SVGAGI (reference sequence). The CDR3 is made up of 11 amino acids. The CDR3 nucleotides are TGTGCCAGCACCTACAGCGGCGAGCAGTACTTC. It codes for CASTYSGEQYF.

J is TRBJ1-5 and V is TRBV5-1; D unclear. Trimming stripped 0 bases from V and 6 bases from J, with 10 bases between. The CDR3 is made up of 14 amino acids. Germline CDR1 is SGHRS and CDR2 is YFSETQ. CDR3 residues: CASSLAPSGQPQHF. The CDR3 DNA is TGCGCCAGCAGCTTGGCGCCCTCGGGTCAGCCCCAGCATTTT.